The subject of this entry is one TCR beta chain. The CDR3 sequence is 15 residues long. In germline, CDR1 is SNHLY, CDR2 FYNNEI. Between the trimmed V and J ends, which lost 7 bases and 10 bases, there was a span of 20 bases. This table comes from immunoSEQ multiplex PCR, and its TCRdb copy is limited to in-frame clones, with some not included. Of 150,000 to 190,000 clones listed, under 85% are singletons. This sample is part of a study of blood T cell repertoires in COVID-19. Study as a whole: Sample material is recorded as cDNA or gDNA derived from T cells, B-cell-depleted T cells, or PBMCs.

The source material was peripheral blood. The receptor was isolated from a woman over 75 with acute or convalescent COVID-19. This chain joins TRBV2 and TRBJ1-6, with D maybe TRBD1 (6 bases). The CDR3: CASIPPAGARSPLHF. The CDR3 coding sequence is TGTGCCAGCATTCCCCCGGCGGGGGCGCGGTCACCCCTCCACTTT.